This T cell receptor (beta chain) appears in the sequencing data of a study of blood T cell repertoires in COVID-19. About the research overall: From the United States, Italy and Spain came samples of acute and convalescent COVID-19. From T cells, B-cell-depleted T cells, or PBMCs came the material, which was cDNA or gDNA.

Germline V gene sequence: CDR1 SGHVS, CDR2 FQNEAQ. This CDR3 has 16 amino acids. Trimming cost V 0 bases and J 10 bases, with 16 bases left between them. As handled by the study authors: Reference gene primer amplification gave estimated nucleated cell counts. Sequencing was performed with immunoSEQ multiplex PCR; in TCRdb, only in-frame clones are kept and a portion is missing. The D gene and trimming were derived from the DNA, and the V and J assignments and clone size from that table. Here the sample spans about 59,000 clones, about 84% being singletons. The chain has TRBV7-8 and TRBJ1-6; D may be TRBD1 (5 bases). Input material: peripheral blood. This clonotype originated in a man in his 60s with acute or convalescent COVID-19. Here the CDR3 DNA reads TGTGCCAGCAGCTTAGCGCGGGGGGTTCAAGGCTCACCCCTCCACTTT. Protein product: CASSLARGVQGSPLHF.